The rows below give T cell receptor beta chains drawn from one sample of a study of blood T cells in healthy people across ages. TCRdb reprocessed the 5' RACE reads with MiXCR, giving one entry per CDR3 protein. This table has some 1.1 million distinct CDR3 sequences, approximately 38% appearing once. The sequenced material came from blood. The receptors stem from a man aged 18 to 29 in good health. Each CDR3 is given with its conserved first and last residue. The D gene is left open where the match is weak. Expanded clones are given a class, and other clones once, few, many or no size at all.

v_call	clone_size	j_call	d_call	cdr3_nt	cdr3_aa
TRBV7-8	-	TRBJ2-4	-	TGTGCCAGCAGCCAACTCAGGGTGTCCAAAAACATTCAGTACTTC	CASSQLRVSKNIQYF
TRBV24-1	-	TRBJ2-1	-	TGTGCCACCGAGGCGGGGTTGTACAATGAGCAGTTCTTC	CATEAGLYNEQFF
TRBV12-3/TRBV12-4	few	TRBJ2-3	TRBD2	TGTGCCAGCAGTTCGGGACTAGCGGGGGGGATATCAGATACGCAGTATTTT	CASSSGLAGGISDTQYF
TRBV10-3	-	TRBJ2-5	TRBD2	TGTGCCATCAGTGCCTCCCCGGGACTAGGGGAGACCCAGTACTTC	CAISASPGLGETQYF
TRBV7-2	few	TRBJ2-1	-	TGTGCCAGCAGGACGTATGAGGGAAAATACAATGAGCAGTTCTTC	CASRTYEGKYNEQFF
TRBV12-3/TRBV12-4	-	TRBJ1-2	-	TGTGCCAGCACCGACAGCATACCAAACTATGGCTACACCTTC	CASTDSIPNYGYTF
TRBV20-1	-	TRBJ1-2	-	TGCAGCGCTACGGGTAGGGGCTACACCTTC	CSATGRGYTF
TRBV20-1	-	TRBJ1-1	-	TGCAGTGCTAGGAGGGGCCAGGGTAGTAGCACTGAAGCTTTCTTT	CSARRGQGSSTEAFF
TRBV28	-	TRBJ2-1	-	TGTGCCAGCAGCCAACGAGCAGGGAACAATGAGCAGTTCTTC	CASSQRAGNNEQFF
TRBV6-6	-	TRBJ2-1	TRBD2	TGTGCCAGCAGCGGACGGGGGGAGTACAATGAGCAGTTCTTC	CASSGRGEYNEQFF
TRBV6-1	few	TRBJ1-2	TRBD1	TGTGCCAGCATCCCGGACAGGGGGAGTAACTATGGCTACACCTTC	CASIPDRGSNYGYTF
TRBV28	-	TRBJ1-5	-	TGTGCCAGCAGTTTTGGGGGCCTGGCAGGGACTCAGCCCCAGCATTTT	CASSFGGLAGTQPQHF
TRBV20-1	many	TRBJ2-6	TRBD1	TGCAGTGCTCAAACCGGGACAGTACAGATAGGGGACTCTGGGGCCAACGTCCTGACTTTC	CSAQTGTVQIGDSGANVLTF
TRBV5-5	once	TRBJ1-2	-	TGTGCCAGCAGACAGGAGGGCTATGGCTACACCTTC	CASRQEGYGYTF
TRBV6-2/TRBV6-3	few	TRBJ2-1	-	TGTGCCAGCAGTTACCCTCGGACCGGTCATGAGCAGTTCTTC	CASSYPRTGHEQFF
TRBV7-8	-	TRBJ2-1	-	TGTGCCAGCAGCGCAACCACGGACCACAATGAGCAGTTCTTC	CASSATTDHNEQFF
TRBV10-3	-	TRBJ2-2	-	TGTGCCATCAGTGGGACGGACGTTAAGGAGCTGTTTTTT	CAISGTDVKELFF
TRBV7-2	many	TRBJ1-2	TRBD1	TGTGCCAGCAGCAAATGGACAGGGAGGAACAACTATGGCTACACCTTC	CASSKWTGRNNYGYTF
TRBV4-1	-	TRBJ2-5	TRBD1	TGCGCCAGCAGCCCTGGGACAGGGAGGACACTAGAGACCCAGTACTTC	CASSPGTGRTLETQYF
TRBV12-3/TRBV12-4	-	TRBJ2-2	-	TGTGCAGGGGGGCTGGGGACCGGGGAGCTGTTTTTT	CAGGLGTGELFF
TRBV3-1	many	TRBJ2-7	-	TGCGCCAGCAGCCAAGCGCCAGGTTCCTACGAGCAGTACTTC	CASSQAPGSYEQYF
TRBV6-6	few	TRBJ2-7	-	TGTGCCAGCAGTAAGGGACGCTCCTACGAGCAGTACTTC	CASSKGRSYEQYF
TRBV5-5	-	TRBJ2-5	-	TGTGCCAGCAGTTACGAGAAGACTCCCGGGCGATCTGAGCAGTACTTC	CASSYEKTPGRSEQYF
TRBV20-1	-	TRBJ1-2	TRBD1	TGCAGTGCTAGACGACAGGGAGAGGACCATGGCTACACCTTC	CSARRQGEDHGYTF
TRBV7-2	once	TRBJ1-2	TRBD1	TGTGTCAGCAGTCTCGGACAGGGCTTAAACTATGGCTACACCTTC	CVSSLGQGLNYGYTF
TRBV25-1	-	TRBJ1-4	-	TGTGCCAGCAGTGGTGGGGGACAACTCAATGAAAAACTGTTTTTT	CASSGGGQLNEKLFF
TRBV5-6	few	TRBJ2-5	-	TGTGCCAGCAGCTACGGGACTCGACCTATAGAGCAGTACTTC	CASSYGTRPIEQYF
TRBV9	few	TRBJ2-7	-	TGTGCCAGCAGCGGTAGCGGTTCCTACTCCTACGAGCAGTACTTC	CASSGSGSYSYEQYF
TRBV7-9	-	TRBJ1-6	-	TGTGCCAGCAGCCTGGTCAGAAGTACGCGGAATTCACCCCCCCACTTT	CASSLVRSTRNSPPHF
TRBV7-9	once	TRBJ2-5	-	TGTGCCAGCAGCTTATACCGCCCCGGGGGAGAGACCCAGTACTTC	CASSLYRPGGETQYF
TRBV6-6	-	TRBJ1-1	-	TGTGCCAGCAGTTACGGGGGCCATAACACTGAAGCTTTCTTT	CASSYGGHNTEAFF
TRBV20-1	few	TRBJ1-2	-	TGCAGTGCTAGAGGACAGCCAGCTAACTATGGCTACACCTTC	CSARGQPANYGYTF
TRBV7-2	-	TRBJ1-2	-	TGTGCCAGCAGTCCTACGACCGGGAGGTATGGCTACACCTTC	CASSPTTGRYGYTF
TRBV6-2/TRBV6-3	-	TRBJ1-1	-	TGTGCCAGCAGTTACGTGGGGGTTAACACTGAAGCTTTCTTT	CASSYVGVNTEAFF
TRBV7-2	-	TRBJ2-1	TRBD2	TGTGCCAGCAGCTTAGAGAGCGGGACTAGCTATCGAGAGACCCAGTTCTTC	CASSLESGTSYRETQFF
TRBV28	few	TRBJ2-1	-	TGTGCCAGCAGGTTGGAGGCCTCGACCTACAATGAGCAGTTCTTC	CASRLEASTYNEQFF
TRBV4-3	-	TRBJ1-5	-	TGCGCCAGCAGCCAAGATACCACGTTGTATCAGCCCCAGCATTTT	CASSQDTTLYQPQHF
TRBV25-1	-	TRBJ2-5	-	TGTGCCAGCAGTGAAGTCTCAGGCGGGGAGACCCAGTACTTC	CASSEVSGGETQYF
TRBV7-9	few	TRBJ1-2	-	TGTGCCAGCAGCCATTACGGCCCCCAAGGTTCCTACTATGGCTACACCTTC	CASSHYGPQGSYYGYTF
TRBV24-1	few	TRBJ2-3	TRBD2	TGTGCCGCCAGTGATCCCACTAGCGGGGGGGCTTCAGATACGCAGTATTTT	CAASDPTSGGASDTQYF
TRBV15	once	TRBJ2-7	TRBD2	TGTGCCACCAGAGATGGAGCGGGGGGATCCTCCTACAATGAGCAGTACTTC	CATRDGAGGSSYNEQYF
TRBV6-5	-	TRBJ1-1	TRBD1	TGTGCCAGCAGTTCACACGACAGGGTAGACACTGAAGCTTTCTTT	CASSSHDRVDTEAFF